The 22 T cell receptor beta chains below were found in one sample sequenced in a study of cytomegalovirus exposure and HLA in healthy donors. Primers included in the PCR were 60 Vbeta and 13 Jbeta primers. Repertoires were generated with immunoSEQ multiplex PCR, while TCRdb's copy carries only in-frame clones and drops some. The top ten hold roughly 0.097% of the sample, which has 150,000 to 250,000 clones, 82% seen once. Sequencing input: PBMCs. These receptors originate from a boy between 2 and 10 years old in good health and CMV-seronegative.

This clone has more than one count but fewer than ten. The CDR3 coding sequence is TGTGCCAGCAGGCAGGACAACTACAATGAGCAGTTCTTC. This encodes CASRQDNYNEQFF. This chain connects TRBV6-5 to TRBJ2-1, with TRBD1 as a possible D gene (5 bases). This CDR3 is built from 13 residues. V gave up 6 bases and J gave up 3 bases, with 9 bases separating them. The germline V gene has CDR1 MNHEY and CDR2 SVGAGI.

CDR3 DNA: TGCGCCAGCAGCCCCCAGGGGGACGAGCAGTACTTC. Translation: CASSPQGDEQYF. The V gene is TRBV5-1, the J gene TRBJ2-7, with 7 bases aligning to TRBD1. CDR3 length: 12 residues. J was trimmed by 5 bases and V by 4 bases; bases with no gene match: 3. The V gene's germline CDR1 is SGHRS and CDR2 YFSETQ.

The V call is TRBV6-6, the J call TRBJ1-2; D perhaps matches TRBD1 (6 bases). The ends were cut back, 8 bases at V and 4 bases at J, with 20 bases in the middle. Germline V CDR1 and CDR2: MNHNY, SVGAGI (reference sequence). The CDR3 spans 15 residues. The CDR3 DNA reads as TGTGCCAGCGAAGTGGGGGGGGCACCCGTCTATGGCTACACCTTC. It encodes CASEVGGAPVYGYTF.

The chain links TRBV6-6 to TRBJ2-1; 9 nucleotides match TRBD1. Germline-derived CDR1 and CDR2 are MNHNY and SVGAGI (reference sequence). The CDR3 covers 14 residues. Germline trimming cut 5 bases from V and 5 bases from J; bases unmatched to any gene: 4. CDR3: CASSPRDRDNEQFF. As DNA, the CDR3 is TGTGCCAGCAGTCCCCGGGACAGGGACAATGAGCAGTTCTTC.

This rearrangement joins TRBV7-9 to TRBJ2-2, with D perhaps matching TRBD2 (6 bases). The CDR3 sequence is 14 residues long. The germline V and J ends were trimmed by 2 bases and 8 bases, with 12 bases remaining between them. Germline lookup yields CDR1 SEHNR and CDR2 FQNEAQ (reference sequence). CDR3 sequence reads: CASSLPERVGELFF. CDR3 nucleotide sequence: TGTGCCAGCAGCTTACCGGAGCGGGTTGGGGAGCTGTTTTTT. Supplemented by reference TRBV7-9 and TRBJ2-2, the full variable domain reads DTGVSQNPRHKITKRGQNVTFRCDPISEHNRLYWYRQTLGQGPEFLTYFQNEAQLEKSRLLSDRFSAERPKGSFSTLEIQRTEQGDSAMYLCASSLPERVGELFFGEGSRLTVL.

DNA for the CDR3: TGTGCCAGCAGCACAAGACAGGGGGCGAGGAATGAGCAGTTCTTC. This encodes CASSTRQGARNEQFF. V usage is TRBV11-2 and J usage is TRBJ2-1; 10 bases fit TRBD1. This CDR3 spans 15 amino acids. Germline V lookup: CDR1 SGHAT, CDR2 FQNNGV. V was pared by 5 bases and J by 7 bases, with 8 bases of the junction left unmatched.

This clone was recorded a few times. V gene TRBV25-1 combines with J gene TRBJ2-7; D unresolved. Per germline, CDR1 MGHDK and CDR2 SYGVNS. V was shortened by 6 bases and J by 3 bases, with 9 bases between the two germline ends. CDR3 length equals 12 residues. CDR3 nucleotides: TGTGCCAGCAGCACGGTTGGCTACGAGCAGTACTTC. This sequence encodes CASSTVGYEQYF.

The V gene is TRBV4-3, the J gene TRBJ2-7, with a possible D match to TRBD1 (7 bases). The V end was cut by 0 bases, the J end by 3 bases, with 12 bases between. The CDR3 extends over 15 amino acids. The germline gives CDR1 LGHNA, CDR2 YSLEER. Here the CDR3 reads CASSQDPGGGYEQYF. CDR3 sequence (DNA): TGCGCCAGCAGCCAAGATCCAGGGGGAGGCTACGAGCAGTACTTC.

The chain carries TRBV6-5 and TRBJ1-3; no firm D call. The CDR3 extends over 14 amino acids. Per the germline V gene, CDR1 is MNHEY and CDR2 is SVGAGI. The germline V and J ends were trimmed by 4 bases and 2 bases, with 9 bases remaining between them. The CDR3 nucleotides read TGTGCCAGCAGTTTTGGGCGGGCTGGAAACACCATATATTTT. It translates to CASSFGRAGNTIYF.

The chain links TRBV6-4 to TRBJ1-2; 10 nucleotides agree with TRBD1. V was clipped by 8 bases and J by 5 bases; unmatched bases: 11. CDR3 length: 15 residues. In germline, CDR1 is MRHNA, CDR2 SNTAGT. DNA of the CDR3: TGTGCCAGCTCGTTTCAAGGGACAGGGGAGTATGGCTACACCTTC. Its protein is CASSFQGTGEYGYTF.

The rearrangement uses TRBV9 and TRBJ2-3, with 9 bases fitting TRBD2. From germline, CDR1 is SGDLS and CDR2 YYNGEE. Trimming removed 3 bases from V and 5 bases from J; junction bases left unmatched: 7. The CDR3 length is 15 residues. The CDR3 protein is CASSGSAGGRDTQYF. CDR3 coding DNA: TGTGCCAGCAGCGGATCTGCGGGGGGGCGAGATACGCAGTATTTT. The variable domain in full, with the rest retrieved from reference TRBV9 and TRBJ2-3, is DSGVTQTPKHLITATGQRVTLRCSPRSGDLSVYWYQQSLDQGLQFLIQYYNGEERAKGNILERFSAQQFPDLHSELNLSSLELGDSALYFCASSGSAGGRDTQYFGPGTRLTVL.

The chain links TRBV29-1 to TRBJ2-2; D might be TRBD2 (5 bases). V lost 3 bases, J lost 6 bases, and 14 bases lay in between. The CDR3 consists of 14 residues. CDR1 SQVTM and CDR2 ANQGSEA come from the germline V gene. The CDR3 protein is CSVEGAGVPGELFF. The CDR3 DNA reads TGCAGCGTTGAGGGCGCGGGCGTTCCCGGGGAGCTGTTTTTT.

V is TRBV5-6 and J is TRBJ1-5; D is uncertain. Trimming shortened V by 0 bases and J by 7 bases, and 8 bases separated the two germline ends. From germline, CDR1 is SGHDT and CDR2 YYEEEE. This CDR3 spans 13 amino acids. The CDR3 DNA sequence: TGTGCCAGCAGCTTGGGAGGGCGGCAGCCCCAGCATTTT. The encoded protein is CASSLGGRQPQHF.

The chain joins TRBV7-2 to TRBJ2-7; TRBD2 aligns across 8 bases. This CDR3 comprises 16 residues. The junction had 6 bases not matched to a gene; V was cut back by 2 bases and J by 0 bases. CDR1 is SGHTA and CDR2 is FQGNSA in the germline V gene. The CDR3 loop is CASSLLSGGFSYEQYF. The CDR3, as DNA: TGTGCCAGCAGCTTATTGAGCGGGGGCTTCTCCTACGAGCAGTACTTC.

The chain couples TRBV5-1 to TRBJ1-2; D call uncertain. The CDR3 runs 16 residues. CDR1 and CDR2 (germline): SGHRS, YFSETQ. With 2 bases removed from V and 6 bases from J, the gap between germline ends came to 20 bases. CDR3 amino acids: CASSFGRFPKYHGYTF. The DNA for the CDR3 is TGCGCCAGCAGCTTCGGCAGGTTCCCTAAATATCATGGCTACACCTTC.

This clone was observed a handful of times. The chain links TRBV6-5 to TRBJ1-2; no clear D. V lost 4 bases to trimming and J lost 7 bases, with 13 bases between them. CDR1 and CDR2 (germline): MNHEY, SVGAGI. The CDR3 loop spans 13 amino acids. CDR3 coding DNA: TGTGCCAGCAGTTTTATCAGGATGGGTGGCTACACCTTC. Translating it yields CASSFIRMGGYTF.

J is TRBJ1-5 and V is TRBV30; weak D call: TRBD1 (5 bases). Per the germline V gene, CDR1 is GTSNPN and CDR2 is SVGIG (reference sequence). V lost 0 bases and J lost 7, with 40 bases in between. The CDR3 is 23 residues long. The CDR3 spells CAWSVYQPKGRNREGPIKQPQHF. The CDR3 nucleotides read TGTGCCTGGAGTGTTTACCAACCGAAGGGGCGAAACCGGGAGGGACCAATAAAACAGCCCCAGCATTTT.

On this clone itself: In the same sample, other DNA sequences code for this CDR3. The gene calls are TRBV5-1 and TRBJ2-5, with a tentative D call TRBD2 (6 bases). This CDR3 is built from 13 residues. V dropped 0 bases and J dropped 5 bases, with 8 bases sitting between them. Looked up from germline, CDR1 is SGHRS and CDR2 is YFSETQ. CDR3 protein: CASSLGGGETQYF. For the CDR3, the DNA is TGCGCCAGCAGCTTGGGGGGAGGCGAGACCCAGTACTTC.

The rearrangement links TRBV7-3 to TRBJ2-1; 7 bases agree with TRBD1. CDR3 size: 15 residues. The germline V gene encodes CDR1 SGHTA and CDR2 FQGTGA. After removal of 2 bases from V and 2 bases from J, the junction contained 3 bases not matched to a gene. CDR3 in amino acids: CASSLGQAAYNEQFF. The CDR3 DNA reads as TGTGCCAGCAGCTTAGGACAGGCAGCCTACAATGAGCAGTTCTTC.

This clone was seen once. The V call is TRBV27, the J call TRBJ2-5; possibly TRBD1 for D (5 bases). This CDR3 comprises 8 residues. Germline CDR1 reads MNHEY; CDR2 reads SMNVEV (reference sequence). In DNA form, the CDR3 reads TGTCCAAGGGGGACCCAGTACTTC. As protein: CPRGTQYF.

The chain is built from TRBV7-9 and TRBJ1-1, with 10 bases matching TRBD1. V shed 3 bases and J 1 base; nucleotides not matched to a gene: 5. The germline CDR1 and CDR2 sequences are SEHNR and FQNEAQ (reference sequence). The CDR3 covers 16 residues. This CDR3 reads CASSFDRGRGNTEAFF. The CDR3 nucleotides are TGTGCCAGCAGCTTCGACAGGGGGCGCGGGAACACTGAAGCTTTCTTT.

This sequence joins TRBV5-6 and TRBJ1-6; D is unresolved. CDR1 SGHDT and CDR2 YYEEEE come from the germline V gene. This CDR3 comprises 14 residues. Deletions cut 4 bases from V and 7 bases from J, with 12 bases between. The CDR3 is CASSPNRENSPLHF. The CDR3 DNA reads as TGTGCCAGCAGCCCGAATCGAGAAAATTCACCCCTCCACTTT.